One sample yielded the 19 T cell receptor beta chains listed below, sequenced in a study of beta chain features in type 1 diabetes. TCRB transcripts that were expressed got sequenced, as all of the isolated RNA had been reverse transcribed. The data were produced by immunoSEQ multiplex PCR, yet TCRdb's version contains in-frame clones alone and is incomplete. The table records about 280,000 clones, 15% of them present only once. The antigens these receptors bind are not known. Overall study results and limits: Type 1 diabetes patients showed a moderate but significant shortening of TCRB CDR3s in all four CD4+ subsets.

Input material: naive CD4+ T cells from blood. The receptor set was obtained from a man younger than 30 with type 1 diabetes.

The rearrangement links TRBV7-9 to TRBJ1-2, with a weak D call TRBD1 (6 bases). The CDR3 covers 13 residues. V gave up 5 bases and J gave up 4 bases, with 11 bases separating them. Germline CDR1 is SEHNR and CDR2 is FQNEAQ (reference sequence). DNA of the CDR3: TGTGCCAGCAGCCTGCAGGACAGCTATGGCTACACCTTC. Translation: CASSLQDSYGYTF.

This clone was counted a few times. The chain has TRBV5-1 and TRBJ2-6; 7 nucleotides line up with TRBD2. Germline V CDR1 and CDR2: SGHRS, YFSETQ. This CDR3 is built from 15 residues. V lost 4 bases to trimming and J lost 7 bases; unmatched junction nucleotides: 8. CDR3 bases: TGCGCCAGCAGCCCCCAGGGAGGGCCAGCCAACGTCCTGACTTTC. Its translation is CASSPQGGPANVLTF. The complete variable domain, with remaining parts taken from reference TRBV5-1 and TRBJ2-6, reads KAGVTQTPRYLIKTRGQQVTLSCSPISGHRSVSWYQQTPGQGLQFLFEYFSETQRNKGNFPGRFSGRQFSNSRSEMNVSTLELGDSALYLCASSPQGGPANVLTFGAGSRLTVL.

This clone was found a few times. The CDR3 spells CASSQGAANYEQYF. The CDR3, as DNA: TGTGCCAGCAGTCAGGGGGCGGCCAACTACGAGCAGTACTTC. This rearrangement joins TRBV2 to TRBJ2-7; 8 nucleotides line up with TRBD1. Germline CDR1 SNHLY, CDR2 FYNNEI. The CDR3 runs to 14 residues. Trimming cost V 5 bases and J 3 bases; bases outside gene matches: 6.

This clone came up a few times. The V gene is TRBV13, the J gene TRBJ2-1; 10 positions match TRBD2. V was clipped by 1 base and J by 10 bases; unmatched bases: 10. Germline V gene lookup returns CDR1 PRHDT and CDR2 FYEKMQ (reference sequence). The CDR3 sequence is 16 residues long. CDR3 coding DNA: TGTGCCAGCAGCTTAGTCCTAGCGGGAGATCCGGAAGAGCAGTTCTTC. It specifies CASSLVLAGDPEEQFF.

The chain recombines TRBV6-6 with TRBJ2-1; 8 bases are shared with TRBD2. Germline V CDR1 and CDR2: MNHNY, SVGAGI (reference sequence). V shed 5 bases and J 4 bases; nucleotides not matched to a gene: 4. The length of the CDR3 is 14 residues. The CDR3 reads CASSPGTRYNEQFF. The CDR3 DNA reads as TGTGCCAGCAGTCCAGGGACTAGATACAATGAGCAGTTCTTC.

The chain employs TRBV5-6 and TRBJ1-5, with D uncertain. Trimming pared 0 bases from V and 2 bases from J, leaving 9 bases between. The germline V gene has CDR1 SGHDT and CDR2 YYEEEE. CDR3 length: 15 amino acids. The CDR3 sequence: CASSLAKVGNQPQHF. CDR3 in DNA: TGTGCCAGCAGCTTGGCCAAAGTAGGCAATCAGCCCCAGCATTTT.

This clone has just a few counts. The chain employs TRBV4-1 and TRBJ1-1; unclear D gene. V dropped 4 bases and J dropped 0 bases, with 9 bases sitting between them. Germline CDR1 MGHRA, CDR2 YSYEKL. The CDR3 sequence is 14 residues long. Here the CDR3 reads CASSLSPVNTEAFF. The CDR3 DNA sequence: TGCGCCAGCAGCCTATCTCCGGTGAACACTGAAGCTTTCTTT.

This clone was seen more than once but under ten times. This sequence joins TRBV5-1 and TRBJ2-7; 10 positions agree with TRBD2. The CDR3 runs 16 residues. V shed 0 bases and J 5 bases; nucleotides not matched to a gene: 8. Germline V CDR1 and CDR2: SGHRS, YFSETQ. The CDR3 region is CASSLDASGSYNEQYF. As DNA, the CDR3 is TGCGCCAGCAGCTTGGATGCTAGCGGGAGTTATAACGAGCAGTACTTC.

The chain employs TRBV29-1 and TRBJ1-1; 9 bases align to TRBD1. With 1 base clipped from V and 7 bases from J, the junction kept 7 bases outside the gene matches. Germline CDR1 SQVTM, CDR2 ANQGSEA. This CDR3 is 14 amino acids long. CDR3 sequence (DNA): TGCAGCGTTGAAGGTCGGACAGGGGCCTTTGAAGCTTTCTTT. Its protein product is CSVEGRTGAFEAFF.

J is TRBJ1-1 and V is TRBV30; D not certain. Deletions cut 4 bases from V and 7 bases from J, with 13 bases between. The CDR3 contains 12 residues. Germline CDR1 and CDR2: GTSNPN and SVGIG (reference sequence). For the CDR3, the DNA is TGTGCCTGGACTGGTACGCGACTTGAAGCTTTCTTT. Translating gives CAWTGTRLEAFF. Full variable domain (outside the CDR3, taken from reference TRBV30 and TRBJ1-1): SQTIHQWPATLVQPVGSPLSLECTVEGTSNPNLYWYRQAAGRGLQLLFYSVGIGQISSEVPQNLSASRPQDRQFILSSKKLLLSDSGFYLCAWTGTRLEAFFGQGTRLTVV.

The V gene is TRBV4-3, the J gene TRBJ1-1; D may be TRBD1 (5 bases). This CDR3 spans 15 amino acids. Trimming took off 4 bases at V and 5 bases at J, with 17 bases between the two ends. CDR1 and CDR2 from the germline V gene are LGHNA and YSLEER. CDR3 nucleotide sequence: TGCGCCAGCAGCCCGCGTCAGGGCTTCATTACTGAAGCTTTCTTT. Translation gives CASSPRQGFITEAFF.

This clone was recorded a few times. The chain combines TRBV5-6 with TRBJ1-2; 7 bases are a match to TRBD1. Losses at the gene ends were 2 bases for V and 3 bases for J; bases not matched to a gene: 1. Germline assignment: CDR1 SGHDT and CDR2 YYEEEE. The CDR3 length is 13 residues. The DNA of the CDR3 is TGTGCCAGCAGCTTCACAGGGGACTATGGCTACACCTTC. As protein: CASSFTGDYGYTF.

The sample holds a few counts of this clone. V and J are TRBV4-1 and TRBJ2-3, with a possible D match to TRBD1 (5 bases). This CDR3 is 13 amino acids long. Trimming removed 4 bases from V and 2 bases from J, with 7 bases in between. The V gene's germline CDR1 is MGHRA and CDR2 YSYEKL. The CDR3 sequence: CASSRQITDTQYF. The CDR3 DNA is TGCGCCAGCAGCCGACAGATCACAGATACGCAGTATTTT.

This chain connects TRBV2 to TRBJ2-3; 7 nucleotides align to TRBD2. The CDR3 sequence is 15 residues long. The junction had 11 bases not matched to a gene; V was cut back by 7 bases and J by 4 bases. Per germline, CDR1 SNHLY and CDR2 FYNNEI. The CDR3 bases are TGTGCCAGCACCGGACTAGGTCGTGTTCCAGATACGCAGTATTTT. It translates to CASTGLGRVPDTQYF.

This clone was observed a few times. The V call is TRBV2, the J call TRBJ2-1, with TRBD2 matching 7 bases. V lost 6 bases and J lost 8; bases outside the gene matches: 4. The germline V gene has CDR1 SNHLY and CDR2 FYNNEI. This CDR3 has 12 residues. DNA for the CDR3: TGTGCCAGCAGGCTAAGCGGGGATGAGCAGTTCTTC. Translation: CASRLSGDEQFF.

The CDR3 sequence: CASRPGDRARGNTEAFF. The CDR3, as DNA: TGTGCCAGCAGACCGGGAGACAGGGCTCGGGGAAACACTGAAGCTTTCTTT. The chain has TRBV5-4 and TRBJ1-1; 7 nucleotides agree with TRBD1. From germline, CDR1 is SGHNT and CDR2 YYREEE (reference sequence). The CDR3 totals 17 residues. The V gene end was trimmed by 5 bases and the J gene end by 2 bases; junction bases not matched to a gene: 15.

The CDR3 loop reads CASSLQGTNYGYTF. The CDR3, as DNA: TGTGCCAGCAGTTTACAGGGAACCAACTATGGCTACACCTTC. The V call is TRBV27, the J call TRBJ1-2; possibly TRBD1 for D (5 bases). CDR1 MNHEY and CDR2 SMNVEV come from the germline V gene (reference sequence). V lost 2 bases and J 2 bases, leaving 9 bases between the germline ends. The CDR3 is 14 amino acids.

In this sample, this clone turned up a few times. The chain has TRBV5-1 and TRBJ2-3; D uncertain. From germline, CDR1 is SGHRS and CDR2 YFSETQ. Trimming left V 7 bases short and J 0 bases short, with 12 bases between. The CDR3 sequence is 14 residues long. The CDR3 DNA follows: TGCGCCAGCGTCCAGGATACTAGCACAGATACGCAGTATTTT. Its translation: CASVQDTSTDTQYF.

The genes are TRBV28 and TRBJ2-5; possibly TRBD1 for D (6 bases). Germline CDR1 and CDR2: MDHEN and SYDVKM. The V end lost 2 bases, the J end lost 1 base, and 11 bases lay between the germline ends. The CDR3 consists of 15 residues. The CDR3 loop reads CASSLRTAFQETQYF. CDR3 DNA sequence: TGTGCCAGCAGTTTAAGGACAGCCTTCCAAGAGACCCAGTACTTC.